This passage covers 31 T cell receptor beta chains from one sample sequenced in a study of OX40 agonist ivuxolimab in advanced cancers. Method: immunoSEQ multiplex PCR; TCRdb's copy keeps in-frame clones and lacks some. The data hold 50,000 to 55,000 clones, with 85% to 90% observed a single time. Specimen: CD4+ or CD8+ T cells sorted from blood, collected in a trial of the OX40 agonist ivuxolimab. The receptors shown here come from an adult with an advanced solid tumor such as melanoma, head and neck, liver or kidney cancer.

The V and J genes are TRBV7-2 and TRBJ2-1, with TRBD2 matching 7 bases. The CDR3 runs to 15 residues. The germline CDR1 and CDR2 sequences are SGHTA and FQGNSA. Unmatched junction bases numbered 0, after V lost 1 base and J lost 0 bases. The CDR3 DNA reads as TGTGCCAGCAGCTTAGGGGGGGGCTCCTACAATGAGCAGTTCTTC. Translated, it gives CASSLGGGSYNEQFF.

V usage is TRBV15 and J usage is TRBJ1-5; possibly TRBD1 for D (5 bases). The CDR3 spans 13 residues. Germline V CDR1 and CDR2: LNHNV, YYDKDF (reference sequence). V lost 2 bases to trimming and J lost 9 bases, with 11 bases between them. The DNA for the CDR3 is TGTGCCACCAGCAGAATGCCCGGGGGGCCCCAGCATTTT. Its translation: CATSRMPGGPQHF.

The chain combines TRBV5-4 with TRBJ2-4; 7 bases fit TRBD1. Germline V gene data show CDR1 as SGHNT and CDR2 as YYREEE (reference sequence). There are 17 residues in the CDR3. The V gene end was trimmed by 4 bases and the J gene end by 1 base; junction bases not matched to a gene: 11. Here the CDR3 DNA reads TGTGCCAGCAGCGCGAACAGGGGAGTAAGGGCCAAAAACATTCAGTACTTC. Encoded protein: CASSANRGVRAKNIQYF.

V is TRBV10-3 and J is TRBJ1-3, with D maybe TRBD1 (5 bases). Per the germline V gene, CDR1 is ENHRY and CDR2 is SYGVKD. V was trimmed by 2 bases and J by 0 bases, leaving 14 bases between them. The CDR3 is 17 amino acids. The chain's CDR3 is CAISEEVGTGSGNTIYF. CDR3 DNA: TGTGCCATCAGTGAGGAGGTAGGGACTGGCTCTGGAAACACCATATATTTT.

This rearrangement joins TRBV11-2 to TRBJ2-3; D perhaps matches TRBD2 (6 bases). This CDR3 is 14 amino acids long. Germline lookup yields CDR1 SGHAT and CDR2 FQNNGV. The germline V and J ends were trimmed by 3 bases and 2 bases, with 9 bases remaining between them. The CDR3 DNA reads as TGTGCCAGCAGCTTTGGCGGGATCACAGATACGCAGTATTTT. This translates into CASSFGGITDTQYF.

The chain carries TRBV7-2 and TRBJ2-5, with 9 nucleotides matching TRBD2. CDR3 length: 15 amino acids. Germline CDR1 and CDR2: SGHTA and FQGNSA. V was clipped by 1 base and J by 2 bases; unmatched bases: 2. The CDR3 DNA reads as TGTGCCAGCAGCTTAGGCGGGGGGGTGCAAGAGACCCAGTACTTC. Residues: CASSLGGGVQETQYF.

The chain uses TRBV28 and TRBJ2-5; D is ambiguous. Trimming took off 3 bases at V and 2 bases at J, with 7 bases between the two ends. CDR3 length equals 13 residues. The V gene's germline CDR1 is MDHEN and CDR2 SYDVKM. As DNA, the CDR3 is TGTGCCAGCAGTTTGGGCGTGCAAGAGACCCAGTACTTC. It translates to CASSLGVQETQYF.

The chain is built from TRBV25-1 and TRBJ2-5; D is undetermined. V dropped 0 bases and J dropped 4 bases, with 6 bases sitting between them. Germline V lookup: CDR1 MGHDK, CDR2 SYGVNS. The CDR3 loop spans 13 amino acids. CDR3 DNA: TGTGCCAGCAGTGAATATTCGGGAGAGACCCAGTACTTC. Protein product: CASSEYSGETQYF.

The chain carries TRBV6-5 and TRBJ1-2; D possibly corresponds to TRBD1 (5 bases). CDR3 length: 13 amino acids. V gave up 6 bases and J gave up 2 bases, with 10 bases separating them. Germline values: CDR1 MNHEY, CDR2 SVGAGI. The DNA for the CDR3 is TGTGCCAGCAGCCGCAGGGCGAACTATGGCTACACCTTC. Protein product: CASSRRANYGYTF.

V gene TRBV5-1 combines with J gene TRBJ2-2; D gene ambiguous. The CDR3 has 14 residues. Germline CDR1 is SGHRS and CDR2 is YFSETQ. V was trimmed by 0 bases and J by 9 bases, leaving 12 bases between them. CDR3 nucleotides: TGCGCCAGCAGCTTGGCGCAGGATCTTCGGGAGCTGTTTTTT. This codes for CASSLAQDLRELFF.

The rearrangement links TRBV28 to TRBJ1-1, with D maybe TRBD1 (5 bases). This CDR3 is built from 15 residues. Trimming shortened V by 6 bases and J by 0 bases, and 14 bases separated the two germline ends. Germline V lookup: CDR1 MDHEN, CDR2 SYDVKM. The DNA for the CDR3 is TGTGCCAGCAGACGTCCCGGGGACCTGAACACTGAAGCTTTCTTT. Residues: CASRRPGDLNTEAFF.

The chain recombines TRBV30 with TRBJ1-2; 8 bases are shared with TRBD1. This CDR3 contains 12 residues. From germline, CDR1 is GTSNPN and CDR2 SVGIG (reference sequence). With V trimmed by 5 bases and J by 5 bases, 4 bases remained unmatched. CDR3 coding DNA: TGTGCCTGGTCAGGGGGCGCTTATGGCTACACCTTC. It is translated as CAWSGGAYGYTF.

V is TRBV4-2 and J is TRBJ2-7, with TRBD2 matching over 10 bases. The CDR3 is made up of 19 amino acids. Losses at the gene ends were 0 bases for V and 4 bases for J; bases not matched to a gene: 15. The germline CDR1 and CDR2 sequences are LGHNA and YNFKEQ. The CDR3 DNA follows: TGTGCCAGCAGCCAAGATCCGACGGCAGCGGGAGGGCCACGGTACGAGCAGTACTTC. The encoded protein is CASSQDPTAAGGPRYEQYF.

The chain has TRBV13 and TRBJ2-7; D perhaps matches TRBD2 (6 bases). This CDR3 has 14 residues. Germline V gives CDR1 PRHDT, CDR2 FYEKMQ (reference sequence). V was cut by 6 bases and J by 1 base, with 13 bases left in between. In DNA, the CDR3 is TGTGCCAGCAGGCGGAGCGGGCTTTCCTACGAGCAGTACTTC. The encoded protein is CASRRSGLSYEQYF.

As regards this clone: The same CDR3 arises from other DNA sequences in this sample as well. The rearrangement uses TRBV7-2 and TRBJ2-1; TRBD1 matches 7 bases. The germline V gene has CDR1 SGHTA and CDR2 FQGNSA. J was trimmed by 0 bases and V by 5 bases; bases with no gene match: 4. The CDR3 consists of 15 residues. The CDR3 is CASSLDRSSYNEQFF. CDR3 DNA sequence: TGTGCCAGCAGCCTGGACAGGAGCTCCTACAATGAGCAGTTCTTC.

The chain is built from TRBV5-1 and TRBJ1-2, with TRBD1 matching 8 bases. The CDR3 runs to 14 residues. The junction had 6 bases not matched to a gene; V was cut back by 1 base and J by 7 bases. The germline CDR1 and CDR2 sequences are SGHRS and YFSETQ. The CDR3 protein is CASSLQQGEVGYTF. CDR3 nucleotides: TGCGCCAGCAGCTTGCAACAGGGGGAGGTTGGCTACACCTTC.

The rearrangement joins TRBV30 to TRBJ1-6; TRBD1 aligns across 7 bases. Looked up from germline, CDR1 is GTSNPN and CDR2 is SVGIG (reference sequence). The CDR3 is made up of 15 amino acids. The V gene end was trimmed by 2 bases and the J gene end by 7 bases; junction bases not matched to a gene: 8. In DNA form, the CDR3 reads TGTGCCTGGAGTCGATCAGGGGGAGAAAATTCACCCCTCCACTTT. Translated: CAWSRSGGENSPLHF.

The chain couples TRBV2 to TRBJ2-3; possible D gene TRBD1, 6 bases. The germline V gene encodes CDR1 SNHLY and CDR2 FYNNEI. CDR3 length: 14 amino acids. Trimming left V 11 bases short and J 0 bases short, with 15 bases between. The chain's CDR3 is CAVKGGTSTDTQYF. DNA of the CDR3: TGTGCCGTCAAAGGGGGTACTAGCACAGATACGCAGTATTTT.

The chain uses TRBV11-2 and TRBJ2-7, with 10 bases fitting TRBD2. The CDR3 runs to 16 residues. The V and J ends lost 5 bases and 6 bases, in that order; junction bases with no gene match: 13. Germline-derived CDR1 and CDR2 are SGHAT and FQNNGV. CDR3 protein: CASSLVGLAGVGEQYF. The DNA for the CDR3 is TGTGCCAGCAGCCTAGTGGGGCTAGCGGGAGTCGGCGAGCAGTACTTC.

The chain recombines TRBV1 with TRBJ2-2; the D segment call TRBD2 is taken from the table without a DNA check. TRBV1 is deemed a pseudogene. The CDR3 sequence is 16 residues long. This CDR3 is CTSSPRLAGGTGELFF. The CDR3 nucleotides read TGCACCAGCAGCCCTAGACTAGCGGGAGGCACCGGGGAGCTGTTTTTT.

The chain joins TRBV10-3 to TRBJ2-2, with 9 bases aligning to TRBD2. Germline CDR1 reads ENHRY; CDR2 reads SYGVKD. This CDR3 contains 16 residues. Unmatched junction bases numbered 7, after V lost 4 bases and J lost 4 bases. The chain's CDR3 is CAISVGLAGFTGELFF. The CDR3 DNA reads TGTGCCATCAGTGTAGGGCTAGCGGGATTCACCGGGGAGCTGTTTTTT.

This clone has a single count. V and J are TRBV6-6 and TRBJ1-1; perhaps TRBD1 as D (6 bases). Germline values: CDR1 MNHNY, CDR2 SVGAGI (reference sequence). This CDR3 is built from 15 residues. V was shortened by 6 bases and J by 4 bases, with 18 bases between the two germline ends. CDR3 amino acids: CASSPSQQGGTEAFF. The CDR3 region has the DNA TGTGCCAGCAGCCCCTCCCAACAGGGAGGCACTGAAGCTTTCTTT.

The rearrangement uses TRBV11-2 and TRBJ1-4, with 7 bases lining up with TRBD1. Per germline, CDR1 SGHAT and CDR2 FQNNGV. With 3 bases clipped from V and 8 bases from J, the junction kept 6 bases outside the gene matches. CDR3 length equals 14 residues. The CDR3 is CASSFDRVSEKLFF. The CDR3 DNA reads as TGTGCCAGCAGCTTCGACAGGGTGTCGGAAAAACTGTTTTTT.

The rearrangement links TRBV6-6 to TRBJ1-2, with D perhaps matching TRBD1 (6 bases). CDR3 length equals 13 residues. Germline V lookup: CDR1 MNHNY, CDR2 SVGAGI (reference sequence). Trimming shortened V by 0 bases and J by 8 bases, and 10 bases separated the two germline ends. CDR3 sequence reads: CASSYSQGSGYTF. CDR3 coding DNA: TGTGCCAGCAGTTACTCGCAGGGGAGCGGCTACACCTTC.

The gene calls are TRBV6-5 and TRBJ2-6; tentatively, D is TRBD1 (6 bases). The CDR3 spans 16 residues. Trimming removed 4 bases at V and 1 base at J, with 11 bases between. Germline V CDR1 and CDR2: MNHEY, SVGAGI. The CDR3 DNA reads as TGTGCCAGCAGTTTCCTAGGGGGTTCTGGGGCCAACGTCCTGACTTTC. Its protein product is CASSFLGGSGANVLTF.

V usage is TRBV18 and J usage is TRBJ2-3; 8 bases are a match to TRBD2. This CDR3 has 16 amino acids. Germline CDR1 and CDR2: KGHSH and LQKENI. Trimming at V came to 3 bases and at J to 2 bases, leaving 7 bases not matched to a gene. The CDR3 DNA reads TGTGCCAGCTCACCCCCCGCGGGGGGCTTCACAGATACGCAGTATTTT. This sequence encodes CASSPPAGGFTDTQYF. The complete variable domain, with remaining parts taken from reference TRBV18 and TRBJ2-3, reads NAGVMQNPRHLVRRRGQEARLRCSPMKGHSHVYWYRQLPEEGLKFMVYLQKENIIDESGMPKERFSAEFPKEGPSILRIQQVVRGDSAAYFCASSPPAGGFTDTQYFGPGTRLTVL.

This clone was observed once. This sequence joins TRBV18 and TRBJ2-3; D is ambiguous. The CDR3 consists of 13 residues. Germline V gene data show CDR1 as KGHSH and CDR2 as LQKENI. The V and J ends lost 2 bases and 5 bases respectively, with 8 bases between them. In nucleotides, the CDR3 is TGTGCCAGCTCACCATTCGGTGGAGATACGCAGTATTTT. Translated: CASSPFGGDTQYF.

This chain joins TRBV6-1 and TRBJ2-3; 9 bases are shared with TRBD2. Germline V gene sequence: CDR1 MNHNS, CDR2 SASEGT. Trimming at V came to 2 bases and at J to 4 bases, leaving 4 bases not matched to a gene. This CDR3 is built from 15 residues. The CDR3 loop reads CASSEYGGRADTQYF. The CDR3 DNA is TGTGCCAGCAGTGAATACGGCGGGAGGGCAGATACGCAGTATTTT.

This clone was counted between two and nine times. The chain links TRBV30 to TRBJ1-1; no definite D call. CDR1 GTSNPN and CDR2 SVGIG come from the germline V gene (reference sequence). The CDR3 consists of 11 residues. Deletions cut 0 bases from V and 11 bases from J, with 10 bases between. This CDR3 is CAWSVSVGAFF. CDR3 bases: TGTGCCTGGAGTGTGTCCGTGGGGGCTTTCTTT.

The CDR3 bases are TGTGCCAGCAGCTTAGCGCAATTGGGAGAGACCCAGTACTTC. Its protein is CASSLAQLGETQYF. The chain has TRBV7-9 and TRBJ2-5; no reliable D call. The CDR3 extends over 14 amino acids. Trimming left V 0 bases short and J 4 bases short, with 9 bases between. Germline values: CDR1 SEHNR, CDR2 FQNEAQ (reference sequence). The variable domain in full, completed from reference TRBV7-9 and TRBJ2-5, reads DTGVSQNPRHKITKRGQNVTFRCDPISEHNRLYWYRQTLGQGPEFLTYFQNEAQLEKSRLLSDRFSAERPKGSFSTLEIQRTEQGDSAMYLCASSLAQLGETQYFGPGTRLLVL.

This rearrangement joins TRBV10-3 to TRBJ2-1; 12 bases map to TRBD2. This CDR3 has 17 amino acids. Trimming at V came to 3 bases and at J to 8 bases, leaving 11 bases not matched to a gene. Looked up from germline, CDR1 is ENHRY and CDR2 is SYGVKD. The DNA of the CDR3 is TGTGCCATCAGTGATTGGGGTGAGACTAGCGGGAGTTATGAGCAGTTCTTC. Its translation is CAISDWGETSGSYEQFF.